This is a list of T cell receptor beta chains from one sample in a study of monozygotic twins with inflammatory bowel disease. After re-calling the 5' RACE reads, TCRdb lists one entry per CDR3 protein, DNA absent. The sample has some 440,000 distinct CDR3 sequences. Sequencing used blood. Every receptor here comes from a human donor with ulcerative colitis or Crohn's disease, or a healthy co-twin of an affected twin (not recorded which). Each CDR3 is given with its conserved first and last residue.

TRBJ1-1	TRBV7-9	12	CASSGVSTEAFF
TRBJ1-1	TRBV23-1	18	CASSQSMDRAPLNTEAFF
TRBJ1-5	TRBV7-9	12	CASSPTNQPRHF
TRBJ1-1	TRBV5-1	16	CASSSNGPSMNTEAFF
TRBJ2-7	TRBV4-1	13	CASSQADEAGQYF
TRBJ2-3	TRBV4-2	17	CASSQGASGGVTDTQYF
TRBJ1-3	TRBV20-1	15	CSARDRDDSGNTIYF
TRBJ2-1	TRBV27	13	CASSLSNGYEQFF
TRBJ2-5	TRBV28	16	CASSLDRGRGVETQYF
TRBJ2-7	TRBV7-2	16	CASSLRGPGSIYEQYF
TRBJ1-5	TRBV12-3/TRBV12-4	14	CASSSTSGNQPQHF
TRBJ2-7	TRBV28	15	CASSFSGLGHHEQYF
TRBJ2-3	TRBV5-4	11	CASGHTDTQYF
TRBJ1-2	TRBV29-1	15	CSVGWGGTPFYGYTF
TRBJ2-7	TRBV20-1	12	CSATGPTYEQYF
TRBJ2-3	TRBV6-2/TRBV6-3	16	CASRNRAGPSTDTQYF
TRBJ1-3	TRBV5-4	14	CASSRGRSGNTIYF
TRBJ2-3	TRBV24-1	15	CVTSDFGTSAGTQYF
TRBJ1-5	TRBV7-8	15	CASSRRDRGLQPQHF
TRBJ1-4	TRBV24-1	15	CATSDPTKAGSTLFF
TRBJ1-1	TRBV18	13	CASSWSAGTEAFF
TRBJ2-7	TRBV12-3/TRBV12-4	12	CASSEQTYEQYF
TRBJ2-3	TRBV6-5	16	CASSYGASAMGDTQYF
TRBJ2-7	TRBV27	13	CASSPGDRYEQYF
TRBJ2-1	TRBV11-3	13	CASSLNALNEQFF